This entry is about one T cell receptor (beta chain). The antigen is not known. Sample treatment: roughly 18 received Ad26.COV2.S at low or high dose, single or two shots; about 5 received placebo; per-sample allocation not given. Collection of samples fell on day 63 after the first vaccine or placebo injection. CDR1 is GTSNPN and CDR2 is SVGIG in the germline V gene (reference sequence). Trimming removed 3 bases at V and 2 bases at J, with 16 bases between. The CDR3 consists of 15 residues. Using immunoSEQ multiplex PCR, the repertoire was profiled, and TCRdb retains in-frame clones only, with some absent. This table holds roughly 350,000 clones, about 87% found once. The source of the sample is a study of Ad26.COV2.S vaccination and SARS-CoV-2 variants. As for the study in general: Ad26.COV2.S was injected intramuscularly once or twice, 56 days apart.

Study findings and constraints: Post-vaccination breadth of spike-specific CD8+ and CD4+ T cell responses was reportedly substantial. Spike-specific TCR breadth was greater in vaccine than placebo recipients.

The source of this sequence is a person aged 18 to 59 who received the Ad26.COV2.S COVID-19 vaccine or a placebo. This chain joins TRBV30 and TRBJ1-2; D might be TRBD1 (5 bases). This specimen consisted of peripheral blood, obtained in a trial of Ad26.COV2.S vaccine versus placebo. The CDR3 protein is CAWSAIDRPNYGYTF. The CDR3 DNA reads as TGTGCCTGGAGCGCAATTGACAGACCCAACTATGGCTACACCTTC.